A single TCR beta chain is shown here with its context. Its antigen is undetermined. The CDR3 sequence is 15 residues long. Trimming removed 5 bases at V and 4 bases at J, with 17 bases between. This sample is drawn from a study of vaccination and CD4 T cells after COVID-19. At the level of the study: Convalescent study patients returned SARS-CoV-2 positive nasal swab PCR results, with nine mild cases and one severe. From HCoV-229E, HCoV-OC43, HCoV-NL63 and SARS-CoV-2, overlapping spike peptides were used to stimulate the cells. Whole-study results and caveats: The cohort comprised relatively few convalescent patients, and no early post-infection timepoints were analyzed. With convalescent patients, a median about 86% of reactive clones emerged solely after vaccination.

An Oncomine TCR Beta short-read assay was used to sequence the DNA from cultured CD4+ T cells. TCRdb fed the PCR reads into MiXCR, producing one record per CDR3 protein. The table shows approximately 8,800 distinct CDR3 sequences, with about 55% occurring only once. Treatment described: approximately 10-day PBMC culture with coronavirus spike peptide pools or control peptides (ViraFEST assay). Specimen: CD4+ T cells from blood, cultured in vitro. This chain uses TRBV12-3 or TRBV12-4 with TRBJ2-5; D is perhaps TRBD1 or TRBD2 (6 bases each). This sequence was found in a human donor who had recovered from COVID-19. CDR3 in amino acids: CASSDRSGLGETQYF. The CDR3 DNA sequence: TGTGCCAGCAGTGACAGGAGCGGGCTCGGAGAGACCCAGTACTTC.